The 10 T cell receptor beta chains reported below all come from one sample, sequenced in a study of T cells after posttransplantation cyclophosphamide. Generated by immunoSEQ multiplex PCR, the TCRdb table keeps only in-frame clones and is missing some. This sample carries about 52,000 clones, about 86% of them seen once, and the ten largest clones take roughly 2.8%. Sample: PBMCs. These receptors came from a young man with a blood cancer, CMV-positive, and with a related stem cell donor.

V gene TRBV9 combines with J gene TRBJ2-5; 8 bases match TRBD2. From germline, CDR1 is SGDLS and CDR2 YYNGEE. This CDR3 is built from 15 residues. V lost 0 bases, J lost 3 bases, and 4 bases stayed unmatched. The CDR3 sequence is CASSVDPAGEETQYF. DNA for the CDR3: TGTGCCAGCAGCGTAGATCCAGCGGGAGAAGAGACCCAGTACTTC.

The chain joins TRBV27 to TRBJ2-5; possibly TRBD2 for D (5 bases). The ends were cut back, 6 bases at V and 2 bases at J, with 16 bases in the middle. The CDR3 covers 15 residues. Germline V lookup: CDR1 MNHEY, CDR2 SMNVEV (reference sequence). The CDR3 sequence: CASRPLQTTQETQYF. The CDR3 DNA is TGTGCCAGCAGACCCCTTCAGACTACACAAGAGACCCAGTACTTC.

The rearrangement uses TRBV19 and TRBJ2-7; D perhaps matches TRBD1 (6 bases). The germline gives CDR1 LNHDA, CDR2 SQIVND (reference sequence). This CDR3 has 14 amino acids. The V gene lost 2 bases and the J gene lost 0 bases, with 8 bases spanning the gap. For the CDR3, the DNA is TGTGCCAGTAGTATACAGGGGAGCTCCTACGAGCAGTACTTC. Amino acid sequence: CASSIQGSSYEQYF. The variable domain in full, with the rest retrieved from reference TRBV19 and TRBJ2-7, is DGGITQSPKYLFRKEGQNVTLSCEQNLNHDAMYWYRQDPGQGLRLIYYSQIVNDFQKGDIAEGYSVSREKKESFPLTVTSAQKNPTAFYLCASSIQGSSYEQYFGPGTRLTVT.

This chain links TRBV19 with TRBJ1-5; 9 positions match TRBD1. The CDR3 consists of 14 residues. V trimming: 5 bases; J trimming: 6 bases; junction bases outside the gene matches: 5. CDR1 LNHDA and CDR2 SQIVND come from the germline V gene (reference sequence). CDR3: CASSARTGVQPQHF. CDR3 DNA: TGTGCCAGTAGTGCTAGGACAGGGGTTCAGCCCCAGCATTTT.

This clone was recorded only once. This chain connects TRBV11-2 to TRBJ2-3; the match to TRBD2 covers 7 bases. V shed 3 bases and J 2 bases; nucleotides not matched to a gene: 8. Germline values: CDR1 SGHAT, CDR2 FQNNGV. The CDR3 is 16 residues long. The CDR3 here is CASSFHGREDTDTQYF. The CDR3 DNA follows: TGTGCCAGCAGCTTCCATGGTCGGGAGGACACAGATACGCAGTATTTT.

V is TRBV6-1 and J is TRBJ1-1; TRBD1 matches 10 bases. CDR3 length: 16 residues. V shed 2 bases, J shed 11 bases, and the junction held 14 bases outside the gene matches. Germline V CDR1 and CDR2: MNHNS, SASEGT. CDR3 loop: CASSEIYGTGAMRAFF. In nucleotides, the CDR3 is TGTGCCAGCAGTGAAATTTACGGGACAGGGGCGATGAGGGCTTTCTTT.

The CDR3: CASRWAATGELFF. In nucleotides, the CDR3 is TGTGCCAGCCGCTGGGCTGCTACCGGGGAGCTGTTTTTT. The chain couples TRBV28 to TRBJ2-2; D remains ambiguous. Germline V gene sequence: CDR1 MDHEN, CDR2 SYDVKM. Trimming stripped 8 bases from V and 5 bases from J, with 12 bases between. The CDR3 contains 13 residues.

The chain joins TRBV20-1 to TRBJ2-5; D not certain. Trimming left V 7 bases short and J 1 base short, with 4 bases between. The CDR3 contains 10 residues. Germline assignment: CDR1 DFQATT and CDR2 SNEGSKA (reference sequence). The CDR3 here is CSVSQETQYF. In DNA form, the CDR3 reads TGCAGTGTGAGCCAAGAGACCCAGTACTTC.

This clone was counted between two and nine times. The chain links TRBV4-3 to TRBJ1-1; D unclear. This CDR3 spans 14 amino acids. Per germline, CDR1 LGHNA and CDR2 YSLEER. V lost 0 bases and J 5 bases, leaving 10 bases between the germline ends. CDR3 bases: TGCGCCAGCAGCCAAGACCCCAGATGGACTGAAGCTTTCTTT. It encodes CASSQDPRWTEAFF.

The CDR3 sequence is CASQGAWPYGYTF. In nucleotides, the CDR3 is TGTGCCAGCCAGGGGGCTTGGCCCTATGGCTACACCTTC. The V gene is TRBV6-6, the J gene TRBJ1-2, with TRBD1 matching over 8 bases. V was clipped by 8 bases and J by 4 bases; unmatched bases: 6. The CDR3 runs 13 residues. From germline, CDR1 is MNHNY and CDR2 SVGAGI (reference sequence).